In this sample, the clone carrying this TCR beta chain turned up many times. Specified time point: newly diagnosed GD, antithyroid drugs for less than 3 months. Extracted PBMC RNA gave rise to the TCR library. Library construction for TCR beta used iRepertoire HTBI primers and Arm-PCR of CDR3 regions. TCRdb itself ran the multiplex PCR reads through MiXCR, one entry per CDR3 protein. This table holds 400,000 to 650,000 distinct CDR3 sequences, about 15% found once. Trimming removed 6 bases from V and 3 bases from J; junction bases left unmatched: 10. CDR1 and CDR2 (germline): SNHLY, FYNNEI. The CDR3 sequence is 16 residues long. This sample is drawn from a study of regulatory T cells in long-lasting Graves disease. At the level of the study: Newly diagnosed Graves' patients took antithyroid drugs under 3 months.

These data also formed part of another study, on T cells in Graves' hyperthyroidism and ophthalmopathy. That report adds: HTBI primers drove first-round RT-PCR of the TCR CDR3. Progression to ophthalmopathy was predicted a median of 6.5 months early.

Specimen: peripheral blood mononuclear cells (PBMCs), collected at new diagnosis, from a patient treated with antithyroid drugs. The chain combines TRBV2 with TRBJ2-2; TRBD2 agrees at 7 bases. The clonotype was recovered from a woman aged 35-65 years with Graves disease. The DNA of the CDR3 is TGTGCCAGCAGGGCCCCGGGAGGCCGTGACACCGGGGAGCTGTTTTTT. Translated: CASRAPGGRDTGELFF.